Shown below are 8 T cell receptor beta chains from a single sample sequenced in a study of blood T cell repertoires in COVID-19. Only in-frame clones appear in the TCRdb table, and some are missing; sequencing was by immunoSEQ multiplex PCR. The sample consists of under 150,000 clones, 80% of them appearing once. The specimen sequenced was peripheral blood. These receptors were collected from a woman between 50 and 59 years old with acute or convalescent COVID-19.

The chain is built from TRBV5-1 and TRBJ2-2; 10 bases line up with TRBD2. Per germline, CDR1 SGHRS and CDR2 YFSETQ. The CDR3 extends over 19 amino acids. V was clipped by 5 bases and J by 1 base; unmatched bases: 14. This CDR3 is CASSPRLAGEWLNTGELFF. The CDR3 coding sequence is TGCGCCAGCAGTCCCAGGCTAGCGGGGGAATGGCTGAACACCGGGGAGCTGTTTTTT.

CDR3 coding DNA: TGTGCCAGCAGTTACTCAGCAAGAGCGGGGGGCCAGGTAGACGAGCAGTACTTC. It encodes CASSYSARAGGQVDEQYF. The J gene is TRBJ2-7, the V gene TRBV6-2 or TRBV6-3; 9 bases line up with TRBD2. Per germline, CDR1 MNHEY and CDR2 SVGEGT. J lost 5 bases, V lost 0 bases, and 14 bases had no gene match. The CDR3 has 18 residues.

This chain uses TRBV28 with TRBJ2-7, with 7 bases lining up with TRBD2. CDR1 is MDHEN and CDR2 is SYDVKM in the germline V gene. The CDR3 runs to 18 residues. V was clipped by 7 bases and J by 4 bases; unmatched bases: 22. Written as DNA, the CDR3 is TGTGCCAGCACTCCCGGTGGGGCGGGGGTGGAGAGGCTTTACGAGCAGTACTTC. As protein: CASTPGGAGVERLYEQYF.

The chain combines TRBV11-2 with TRBJ1-1; D is unclear. CDR1 SGHAT and CDR2 FQNNGV come from the germline V gene. The CDR3 runs 13 residues. V was clipped by 2 bases and J by 0 bases, with 4 bases between them. The CDR3 nucleotides read TGTGCCAGCAGCTTATCCATGAACACTGAAGCTTTCTTT. This translates into CASSLSMNTEAFF.

The J gene is TRBJ1-3, the V gene TRBV6-5, with D unclear. From germline, CDR1 is MNHEY and CDR2 SVGAGI. Deletions cut 2 bases from V and 0 bases from J, with 8 bases between. The CDR3 has 15 residues. As DNA, the CDR3 is TGTGCCAGCAGTTACGAGGGCACCTCTGGAAACACCATATATTTT. Translating gives CASSYEGTSGNTIYF.

CDR3 DNA: TGCGCCAGCAGCAACGAAGTTGGACTACAAGACAATGAGCAGTTCTTC. Translation gives CASSNEVGLQDNEQFF. The chain is built from TRBV10-2 and TRBJ2-1; possibly TRBD2 for D (6 bases). This CDR3 region has 16 residues. Germline V gene sequence: CDR1 WSHSY, CDR2 SAAADI. The V gene lost 6 bases and the J gene lost 5 bases, with 20 bases spanning the gap.

This chain uses TRBV28 with TRBJ1-2, with 9 bases fitting TRBD1. There are 16 residues in the CDR3. Losses at the gene ends were 5 bases for V and 4 bases for J; bases not matched to a gene: 11. Per the germline V gene, CDR1 is MDHEN and CDR2 is SYDVKM. The CDR3 nucleotides read TGTGCCAGCAGTGGTCACGACGGGACAGGGATCTATGGCTACACCTTC. Translation: CASSGHDGTGIYGYTF.

In DNA form, the CDR3 reads TGTGCCAGCAGGTTTTATGGGACAGGGTCGGACGAGCAGTACTTC. This translates into CASRFYGTGSDEQYF. The J gene is TRBJ2-7, the V gene TRBV2, with 9 bases matching TRBD1. Unmatched junction bases numbered 11, after V lost 6 bases and J lost 5 bases. This CDR3 contains 15 residues. Germline lookup yields CDR1 SNHLY and CDR2 FYNNEI.